The 25 T cell receptor beta chains in this list originate from one sample, sequenced in a study of metastatic and nonmetastatic thyroid tumors (dated by TCRdb to the early 2020s). The receptor library was made with PCR. Reads for this sample came from an Illumina HiSeq 4000. The public reads were reanalyzed by TCRdb: fastp trimming at Q25, MiXCR alignment, in-frame beta chains only. This sample lists roughly 16,000 clones; about 35% were detected once. Of the sample, 7.3% is held by the ten largest clones. No treatment had been received by any patient before thyroid surgery. The sequenced material came from tumor tissue. The receptors here all came from a female donor with papillary thyroid cancer or a benign thyroid nodule (not recorded which). Some clones in this sample may be carry-over from other donors' samples.

This clone has at least ten counts. V gene TRBV5-6 combines with J gene TRBJ2-3; 13 bases match TRBD2. Germline trimming cut 4 bases from V and 6 bases from J; bases unmatched to any gene: 8. Germline V gene data show CDR1 as SGHDT and CDR2 as YYEEEE. The CDR3 extends over 16 amino acids. The CDR3 DNA follows: TGTGCCAGCAGCATAACTAGCGGGGGGGCAGGGGATACGCAGTATTTT. Translation gives CASSITSGGAGDTQYF.

The sample holds a few counts of this clone. The CDR3 region is CASSLENREAFF. The CDR3 DNA follows: TGTGCCAGCAGCTTAGAAAACAGAGAAGCTTTCTTT. The V call is TRBV7-9, the J call TRBJ1-1; D unresolved. The CDR3 loop spans 12 amino acids. Trimming removed 1 base from V and 8 bases from J, with 8 bases in between. Germline V CDR1 and CDR2: SEHNR, FQNEAQ (reference sequence).

The rearrangement uses TRBV15 and TRBJ1-6; the match to TRBD1 covers 7 bases. The trim removed 8 bases at V and 7 bases at J, leaving 5 bases unmatched. The germline gives CDR1 LNHNV, CDR2 YYDKDF (reference sequence). CDR3 length equals 13 residues. CDR3: CATAPGQNSPLHF. The CDR3 DNA sequence: TGTGCCACCGCACCGGGACAGAATTCACCCCTCCACTTT.

This clone is classed as medium-sized. The chain is built from TRBV4-2 and TRBJ2-3; the D gene is possibly TRBD1 (6 bases). This CDR3 has 18 residues. V was shortened by 4 bases and J by 1 base, with 21 bases between the two germline ends. Per the germline V gene, CDR1 is LGHNA and CDR2 is YNFKEQ. The CDR3 region is CASSPVPLTGSGTDTQYF. The CDR3 nucleotides are TGTGCCAGCAGCCCCGTCCCCCTGACAGGATCGGGCACAGATACGCAGTATTTT.

This chain links TRBV20-1 with TRBJ2-7; D remains ambiguous. Germline V CDR1 and CDR2: DFQATT, SNEGSKA (reference sequence). Trimming took off 3 bases at V and 5 bases at J, with 17 bases between the two ends. The length of the CDR3 is 14 residues. The DNA for the CDR3 is TGCAGTGCTAGTTTCGGACCCTTGTTCGACGAGCAGTACTTC. It specifies CSASFGPLFDEQYF.

The V and J genes are TRBV6-1 and TRBJ2-1; D may be TRBD1 or TRBD2 (5 bases each). Between the trimmed V and J ends, which lost 9 bases and 1 base, there was a span of 13 bases. The CDR3 loop spans 14 amino acids. Germline CDR1 reads MNHNS; CDR2 reads SASEGT. As DNA, the CDR3 is TGTGCCAGTGGGACCGATAAGTCCTACAATGAGCAGTTCTTC. This sequence encodes CASGTDKSYNEQFF.

A few counts support this clone. The V and J genes are TRBV6-6 and TRBJ1-2, with TRBD1 matching over 8 bases. V lost 3 bases to trimming and J lost 4 bases; unmatched junction nucleotides: 7. This CDR3 spans 15 amino acids. Germline assignment: CDR1 MNHNY and CDR2 SVGAGI (reference sequence). CDR3 loop: CASSYRRTGTYGYTF. CDR3 coding DNA: TGTGCCAGCAGTTATAGACGGACAGGGACCTATGGCTACACCTTC.

This clone is medium-sized. This chain's CDR3 is CASSHYRDNSYEQYF. In DNA form, the CDR3 reads TGCGCCAGCAGCCACTACCGGGACAACTCCTACGAGCAGTACTTC. The chain couples TRBV4-1 to TRBJ2-7; tentative D call: TRBD1 (6 bases). Deletions cut 3 bases from V and 0 bases from J, with 12 bases between. The CDR3 extends over 15 amino acids. Germline CDR1 and CDR2: MGHRA and YSYEKL.

This clone was observed at least ten times. The chain combines TRBV12-3 or TRBV12-4 with TRBJ2-3, with 8 bases fitting TRBD1. J gave up 3 bases and V 3 bases, and 5 bases lay outside the gene matches. The length of the CDR3 is 15 residues. CDR3 sequence: CASSFGQGATDTQYF. CDR3 bases: TGTGCCAGCAGTTTCGGCCAGGGGGCGACAGATACGCAGTATTTT.

By proportion, this clone is medium-sized (0.01 to 0.1%). The chain has TRBV19 and TRBJ2-5; D might be TRBD1 (5 bases). This CDR3 is 17 amino acids long. V gave up 4 bases and J gave up 4 bases, with 22 bases separating them. Germline CDR1 reads LNHDA; CDR2 reads SQIVND (reference sequence). The CDR3, as DNA: TGTGCCAGTAGTACCCCGAAGAAGGGGCTGGTAGGAGAGACCCAGTACTTC. Its translation: CASSTPKKGLVGETQYF.

This clone was counted many times. The rearrangement uses TRBV10-3 and TRBJ2-7; D unresolved. CDR3 length: 14 residues. Per the germline V gene, CDR1 is ENHRY and CDR2 is SYGVKD. Between the trimmed V and J ends, which lost 7 bases and 4 bases, there was a span of 17 bases. CDR3 region: CAIKSEVRPYEQYF. CDR3 sequence (DNA): TGTGCCATCAAATCAGAAGTCAGGCCTTACGAGCAGTACTTC.

This clone was counted ten times or more. The chain recombines TRBV18 with TRBJ1-2, with D hard to call. The length of the CDR3 is 12 residues. Trimming removed 6 bases at V and 4 bases at J, with 9 bases between. The V gene's germline CDR1 is KGHSH and CDR2 LQKENI. CDR3 loop: CASSGATYGYTF. The CDR3 DNA is TGTGCCAGCTCCGGAGCCACCTATGGCTACACCTTC.

V gene TRBV30 combines with J gene TRBJ2-1, with 9 bases lining up with TRBD2. The CDR3 is 15 amino acids. Germline CDR1 GTSNPN, CDR2 SVGIG (reference sequence). Trimming took 2 bases from V and 10 from J; bases not matched to a gene: 12. As DNA, the CDR3 is TGTGCCTGGAGTAGGAAGGGACTAGCCGGAGGGGAGCAGTTCTTC. This encodes CAWSRKGLAGGEQFF.

The chain recombines TRBV18 with TRBJ1-6; tentatively, D is TRBD1 (5 bases). The CDR3 is made up of 16 amino acids. V gave up 4 bases and J gave up 7 bases, with 17 bases separating them. Germline V gives CDR1 KGHSH, CDR2 LQKENI. The CDR3 region has the DNA TGTGCCAGCTCACAATATTCGGGACCGAAAAATTCACCCCTCCACTTT. This sequence encodes CASSQYSGPKNSPLHF.

This clone occurred many times. The gene calls are TRBV14 and TRBJ2-3, with no clear D. Germline CDR1 is SGHDN and CDR2 is FVKESK. V was shortened by 8 bases and J by 0 bases, with 12 bases between the two germline ends. The CDR3 consists of 14 residues. The CDR3: CASAPSWSTDTQYF. CDR3 nucleotides: TGTGCCAGCGCACCCAGCTGGAGCACAGATACGCAGTATTTT.

The table lists this clone with many counts. CDR3 in amino acids: CSVSTGTANYGYTF. CDR3 DNA sequence: TGCAGCGTTTCGACAGGGACAGCTAACTATGGCTACACCTTC. The chain uses TRBV29-1 and TRBJ1-2; 7 bases agree with TRBD1. This CDR3 spans 14 amino acids. CDR1 is SQVTM, CDR2 ANQGSEA, per germline. V lost 5 bases, J lost 0 bases, and 6 bases stayed unmatched. Combining the CDR3 with reference TRBV29-1 and TRBJ1-2 gives the whole variable domain SAVISQKPSRDICQRGTSLTIQCQVDSQVTMMFWYRQQPGQSLTLIATANQGSEATYESGFVIDKFPISRPNLTFSTLTVSNMSPEDSSIYLCSVSTGTANYGYTFGSGTRLTVV.

This clone is categorized as medium-sized (0.01 to 0.1%). The chain is built from TRBV6-2 or TRBV6-3 and TRBJ2-7; D unclear. The V end lost 4 bases, the J end lost 3 bases, and 4 bases lay between the germline ends. The CDR3 runs to 11 residues. Germline loops: CDR1 MNHEY, CDR2 SVGEGT. CDR3: CASSFGYEQYF. Here the CDR3 DNA reads TGTGCCAGCAGTTTCGGCTACGAGCAGTACTTC.

This chain connects TRBV11-3 to TRBJ2-7, with D hard to call. CDR3 length: 14 residues. CDR1 SGHNT and CDR2 YENEEA come from the germline V gene. Deletions cut 2 bases from V and 0 bases from J, with 8 bases between. The CDR3 region has the DNA TGTGCCAGCAGCTTAAGTCCTTCCTCCTACGAGCAGTACTTC. Protein sequence: CASSLSPSSYEQYF. Drawing the rest from reference TRBV11-3 and TRBJ2-7, the complete variable domain is EAGVVQSPRYKIIEKKQPVAFWCNPISGHNTLYWYLQNLGQGPELLIRYENEEAVDDSQLPKDRFSAERLKGVDSTLKIQPAELGDSAVYLCASSLSPSSYEQYFGPGTRLTVT.

This clone was picked up many times. V usage is TRBV5-1 and J usage is TRBJ2-7, with 13 bases lining up with TRBD2. CDR1 and CDR2 from the germline V gene are SGHRS and YFSETQ. After removal of 2 bases from V and 5 bases from J, the junction contained 13 bases not matched to a gene. The CDR3 contains 18 residues. The CDR3, as DNA: TGCGCCAGCAGCTTCAACGTACTAACTAGCGGGGGGGCCAACGAGCAGTACTTC. It translates to CASSFNVLTSGGANEQYF.

This clone is medium-sized by share. The chain is built from TRBV12-3 or TRBV12-4 and TRBJ2-2, with D possibly being TRBD1 (6 bases). The ends were cut back, 6 bases at V and 7 bases at J, with 15 bases in the middle. The CDR3 is 14 residues long. CDR3 nucleotide sequence: TGTGCCAGCAGCATCACAGGGTTTGGCGGGGAGCTGTTTTTT. Its protein product is CASSITGFGGELFF.

This clone was seen ten or more times. The chain recombines TRBV5-7 with TRBJ2-3, with 10 bases fitting TRBD2. TRBV5-7 falls under the ORF class, with uncertain function. The CDR3 length is 18 residues. V trimming: 4 bases; J trimming: 4 bases; junction bases outside the gene matches: 15. CDR3 bases: TGTGCCAGCAGCCGACAGCGGGGGGGCCGAGGGGACGCAGATACGCAGTATTTT. It is translated as CASSRQRGGRGDADTQYF.

This clone occurred many times. V is TRBV12-3 or TRBV12-4 and J is TRBJ2-7; TRBD1 is a possible D gene (5 bases). The V and J ends lost 5 bases and 6 bases respectively, with 17 bases between them. The CDR3 length is 14 residues. The CDR3 spells CASSPGSPRGEQYF. CDR3 DNA: TGTGCCAGCAGTCCCGGCTCTCCAAGGGGCGAGCAGTACTTC.

Sample share makes this clone medium-sized (0.01 to 0.1%). CDR3 DNA sequence: TGTGCCAGCAGATTACAGGGCGGCTACTATGGCTACACCTTC. Residues: CASRLQGGYYGYTF. The rearrangement uses TRBV7-9 and TRBJ1-2; perhaps TRBD1 as D (6 bases). The CDR3 consists of 14 residues. V was pared by 6 bases and J by 3 bases, with 14 bases between. Per germline, CDR1 SEHNR and CDR2 FQNEAQ (reference sequence). The whole variable domain, filled in from reference TRBV7-9 and TRBJ1-2, reads DTGVSQNPRHKITKRGQNVTFRCDPISEHNRLYWYRQTLGQGPEFLTYFQNEAQLEKSRLLSDRFSAERPKGSFSTLEIQRTEQGDSAMYLCASRLQGGYYGYTFGSGTRLTVV.

By share, this clone ranks as medium-sized (0.01 to 0.1%). This CDR3 reads CSARRGASTDTQYF. The CDR3 DNA reads as TGCAGTGCTAGACGGGGCGCTAGCACAGATACGCAGTATTTT. This chain joins TRBV20-1 and TRBJ2-3; possibly TRBD1 or TRBD2 for D (5 bases each). The V gene's germline CDR1 is DFQATT and CDR2 SNEGSKA (reference sequence). The CDR3 has 14 amino acids. Trimming took off 2 bases at V and 0 bases at J, with 9 bases between the two ends.

Judged by abundance, this clone is medium-sized. The V and J genes are TRBV6-1 and TRBJ2-7, with D possibly being TRBD2 (5 bases). V shed 2 bases and J shed 3 bases, with 11 bases lying between them. This CDR3 contains 14 residues. The V gene's germline CDR1 is MNHNS and CDR2 SASEGT. The chain's CDR3 is CASSEIGNYYEQYF. CDR3 nucleotides: TGTGCCAGCAGTGAAATCGGGAATTACTACGAGCAGTACTTC.